These 20 T cell receptor beta chains share one sample of origin, sequenced in a study of blood T cells in healthy people across ages. A sample-barcoded 5' primer and a J-beta primer mix were used in a second PCR of roughly 6 to 11 cycles. TCRdb called the 5' RACE reads again in MiXCR, with one record for every CDR3 protein. Of fewer than 900,000 distinct CDR3 sequences in the sample, 40% to 45% are singletons; the top ten hold roughly 19%. The sample was blood. These receptors came from a woman aged 55-70 years in good health.

This sequence joins TRBV6-5 and TRBJ2-3; TRBD2 matches 7 bases. The trim removed 0 bases at V and 4 bases at J, leaving 10 bases unmatched. The CDR3 has 17 amino acids. CDR1 is MNHEY and CDR2 is SVGAGI in the germline V gene. The chain's CDR3 is CASSYSFSAGAPDTQYF. The CDR3 nucleotides read TGTGCCAGCAGTTACTCGTTTAGCGCGGGAGCCCCAGATACGCAGTATTTT.

This clonotype was seen more than once but under ten times. The chain combines TRBV6-5 with TRBJ2-7; D possibly corresponds to TRBD2 (6 bases). CDR1 is MNHEY, CDR2 SVGAGI, per germline. This CDR3 has 17 amino acids. V lost 2 bases and J 9 bases, leaving 26 bases between the germline ends. In DNA form, the CDR3 reads TGTGCCAGCAGTTACGCCTCCATGGGACTCGGATCTGGGGCGCAGTACTTC. Translation: CASSYASMGLGSGAQYF.

The chain has TRBV7-8 and TRBJ2-5, with D possibly TRBD1 on 5 matching bases. The better agreement between TRBJ2-7 and the DNA end casts doubt on the J call. Germline lookup yields CDR1 SGHVS and CDR2 FQNEAQ. CDR3 length: 16 residues. The CDR3 protein is CASSLAYAGRFYEQYF. The DNA of the CDR3 is TGTGCCAGCAGCTTAGCTTATGCAGGGCGATTCTACGAGCAGTACTTC.

The V call is TRBV10-3, the J call TRBJ2-7; D ambiguous. The V end was cut by 3 bases, the J end by 3 bases, with 3 bases between. This CDR3 has 11 residues. Germline V lookup: CDR1 ENHRY, CDR2 SYGVKD. The CDR3 region has the DNA TGTGCCATCAGTGACAACTACGAGCAGTACTTC. Its translation is CAISDNYEQYF.

This clonotype was found once. This chain links TRBV7-3 with TRBJ2-5; no clear D. Germline loops: CDR1 SGHTA, CDR2 FQGTGA. The CDR3 length is 13 residues. The V gene lost 4 bases and the J gene lost 3 bases, with 9 bases spanning the gap. CDR3 sequence (DNA): TGTGCCAGCAGCTGGGTTCAGAAAGAGACCCAGTACTTC. This codes for CASSWVQKETQYF.

The chain carries TRBV4-3 and TRBJ2-1; D perhaps matches TRBD1 (5 bases). Per the germline V gene, CDR1 is LGHNA and CDR2 is YSLEER. V was clipped by 1 base and J by 0 bases, with 10 bases between them. This CDR3 comprises 16 residues. The CDR3 spells CASSQGQMSSYNEQFF. CDR3 sequence (DNA): TGCGCCAGCAGCCAAGGACAGATGAGCTCCTACAATGAGCAGTTCTTC.

This clonotype was detected only a few times. The V gene is TRBV6-5, the J gene TRBJ2-5; TRBD2 aligns across 8 bases. Losses at the gene ends were 0 bases for V and 4 bases for J; bases not matched to a gene: 4. Per germline, CDR1 MNHEY and CDR2 SVGAGI. CDR3 length: 15 residues. The chain's CDR3 is CASSYSSGGGETQYF. As DNA, the CDR3 is TGTGCCAGCAGTTACTCGTCGGGGGGGGGAGAGACCCAGTACTTC.

About this clonotype: A much larger clone is a single base away; this may be a read error. The chain links TRBV6-6 to TRBJ2-4, with 8 bases fitting TRBD1. The J call is uncertain, as TRBJ2-7 better fits the DNA end. This CDR3 has 13 residues. CDR1 MNHNY and CDR2 SVGAGI come from the germline V gene (reference sequence). The CDR3 loop is CASTVIQGGEQYF. The CDR3 region has the DNA TGTGCCAGCACCGTCATACAGGGGGGCGAGCAGTACTTC.

The CDR3 DNA reads as TGTGCCAGCAGCTTAAAAAGGGAAAGTCGGTATGGCTACACCTTC. The encoded protein is CASSLKRESRYGYTF. The chain carries TRBV7-3 and TRBJ1-2; D is unclear. V was clipped by 1 base and J by 5 bases, with 14 bases between them. The CDR3 has 15 amino acids. The V gene's germline CDR1 is SGHTA and CDR2 FQGTGA.

In nucleotides, the CDR3 is TGTGCCAGCAGCTTAATTCCCGACAGGGTCGATGGCTACACCTTC. Protein product: CASSLIPDRVDGYTF. The rearrangement joins TRBV7-2 to TRBJ1-2, with 7 bases lining up with TRBD1. The CDR3 has 15 amino acids. The ends lost 2 bases at V and 6 bases at J; junction bases unmatched: 9. CDR1 and CDR2 from the germline V gene are SGHTA and FQGNSA.

This clonotype has just a few counts. V is TRBV20-1 and J is TRBJ1-5, with 7 bases lining up with TRBD1. V gave up 3 bases and J gave up 6 bases; unmatched junction bases: 8. This CDR3 has 14 amino acids. Germline assignment: CDR1 DFQATT and CDR2 SNEGSKA (reference sequence). The chain's CDR3 is CSASKGAPGQPQHF. CDR3 sequence (DNA): TGCAGTGCTAGCAAGGGGGCGCCTGGTCAGCCCCAGCATTTT.

The rearrangement uses TRBV20-1 and TRBJ2-1; tentatively, D is TRBD1 (6 bases). The J call is uncertain, as TRBJ2-7 better fits the DNA end. The CDR3 totals 15 residues. Germline values: CDR1 DFQATT, CDR2 SNEGSKA (reference sequence). As DNA, the CDR3 is TGCAGTGCTAGAGAGTCCCTCGACAGGTCCAGTGAGCAGTACTTC. This codes for CSARESLDRSSEQYF.

This clonotype was found a few times. The rearrangement links TRBV3-1 to TRBJ2-4, with D perhaps TRBD1 (6 bases). The ends were cut back, 2 bases at V and 13 bases at J, with 15 bases in the middle. The CDR3 spans 13 residues. Germline V gene data show CDR1 as LGHDT and CDR2 as YNNKEL (reference sequence). The DNA for the CDR3 is TGTGCCAGCAGCCAACGGGACACCTCTCTCCAGTACTTC. Protein product: CASSQRDTSLQYF.

This clonotype was detected a few times. This chain joins TRBV6-1 and TRBJ2-7; 10 nucleotides line up with TRBD2. Germline-derived CDR1 and CDR2 are MNHNS and SASEGT. The CDR3 has 15 amino acids. V was pared by 5 bases and J by 3 bases, with 7 bases of the junction left unmatched. CDR3 sequence reads: CASSSGTSVNYEQYF. DNA for the CDR3: TGTGCCAGCAGTTCCGGGACTAGCGTAAACTACGAGCAGTACTTC.

V usage is TRBV20-1 and J usage is TRBJ1-1; D is possibly TRBD1 (5 bases). This CDR3 comprises 14 residues. Germline values: CDR1 DFQATT, CDR2 SNEGSKA (reference sequence). Trimming removed 5 bases at V and 3 bases at J, with 16 bases between. The CDR3 coding sequence is TGCAGTGCTCCATACCGGGCGGGGGACACTGAAGCTTTCTTT. Its protein is CSAPYRAGDTEAFF.

The chain has TRBV11-3 and TRBJ2-1; weak D call: TRBD2 (5 bases). The CDR3 loop spans 15 amino acids. Germline-derived CDR1 and CDR2 are SGHNT and YENEEA. V lost 4 bases and J 9 bases, leaving 19 bases between the germline ends. CDR3 sequence (DNA): TGTGCCAGCAGCTCTACGCGGGTGGTCTTTAGTGAGCAGTTCTTC. Protein: CASSSTRVVFSEQFF. Drawing the rest from reference TRBV11-3 and TRBJ2-1, the complete variable domain is EAGVVQSPRYKIIEKKQPVAFWCNPISGHNTLYWYLQNLGQGPELLIRYENEEAVDDSQLPKDRFSAERLKGVDSTLKIQPAELGDSAVYLCASSSTRVVFSEQFFGPGTRLTVL.

This clonotype was picked up a small number of times. The chain links TRBV6-2 or TRBV6-3 to TRBJ2-5; the match to TRBD1 covers 7 bases. Unmatched junction bases numbered 11, after V lost 0 bases and J lost 1 base. Germline lookup yields CDR1 MNHEY and CDR2 SVGEGT. The CDR3 has 18 amino acids. DNA of the CDR3: TGTGCCAGCAGTTACTCTTTTTCCGGGACAGCCATCCAAGAGACCCAGTACTTC. It encodes CASSYSFSGTAIQETQYF.

The table lists this clonotype with a few counts. The V and J genes are TRBV14 and TRBJ2-3; 7 bases are a match to TRBD2. The CDR3 loop spans 15 amino acids. The V gene's germline CDR1 is SGHDN and CDR2 FVKESK. V trimming: 1 base; J trimming: 6 bases; junction bases outside the gene matches: 7. The CDR3 nucleotides are TGTGCCAGCAGCCAAGTCGGCGGGAGCTCCGATACGCAGTATTTT. As protein: CASSQVGGSSDTQYF.

V and J are TRBV6-1 and TRBJ2-5; 8 bases line up with TRBD2. This CDR3 region has 13 residues. Germline assignment: CDR1 MNHNS and CDR2 SASEGT. Losses at the gene ends were 6 bases for V and 3 bases for J; bases not matched to a gene: 3. CDR3: CASSDSGKETQYF. CDR3 DNA: TGTGCCAGCAGCGATAGCGGGAAAGAGACCCAGTACTTC.

This sequence joins TRBV27 and TRBJ2-1, with D unresolved. Trimming cost V 2 bases and J 12 bases, with 14 bases left between them. Germline values: CDR1 MNHEY, CDR2 SMNVEV (reference sequence). The CDR3 is made up of 13 amino acids. The CDR3 spells CASSLVLTVPQFF. CDR3 DNA: TGTGCCAGCAGTTTAGTACTAACGGTACCGCAGTTCTTC.